This entry concerns a single T cell receptor (beta chain). The data stem from a study of HIV-infected patients and healthy controls. cDNA was made from 500 ng RNA using alpha and beta constant primers. Alpha and beta chain libraries were made separately by chain-specific third strand synthesis with multiplexing indices. A 12-nucleotide barcode per molecule came from two concatenated random hexamers added pre-amplification. TCRdb recomputed calls from the 5' RACE reads with MiXCR, one row per CDR3 protein. The table has 6,400 or so distinct CDR3 sequences, about 10% seen once; the top ten hold roughly 18%. Roughly three months, about 14 weeks, into antiretroviral therapy, follow-up blood was collected. Whole blood was used without fractionation, so all unsorted peripheral T cells were included. The CDR3 consists of 12 residues. Trimming stripped 1 base from V and 1 base from J, with 2 bases between.

Sequencing used blood, obtained during antiretroviral therapy. The sequence came from an adult with HIV infection. The V call is TRBV12-3 or TRBV12-4, the J call TRBJ2-7, with no clear D. This CDR3 is CASSLVSYEQYF. The CDR3 coding sequence is TGTGCCAGCAGTTTAGTTTCCTACGAGCAGTACTTC.